The rows below give T cell receptor beta chains drawn from one sample of a study of cytomegalovirus exposure and HLA in healthy donors. Profiling relied on immunoSEQ multiplex PCR, and the TCRdb table lists in-frame clones only, not all of them. This sample carries 150,000 or so clones, less than 90% of them seen once, and the ten largest clones take under 1.1%. The sample taken for sequencing was PBMCs. These receptors were taken from a man aged 25 to 40 in good health and CMV-seronegative. Each CDR3 is given with its conserved first and last residue. Fields, in order: V gene, J gene, D gene, clone size, CDR3 protein, CDR3 DNA. D genes are given only for firm matches. Part of the rows lack a size; the others show once, few, many or a class for expanded clones.

TRBV11-3,TRBJ1-1,TRBD1,NA,CASSLGGQGNMNTEAFF,TGTGCCAGCAGCTTAGGAGGACAGGGGAATATGAACACTGAAGCTTTCTTT
TRBV19,TRBJ2-7,NA,NA,CASSTQGLSRNTEQYF,TGTGCCAGTAGTACACAAGGACTAAGCCGGAATACCGAGCAGTACTTC
TRBV11-3,TRBJ1-2,NA,NA,CASSERDYGYTF,TGTGCCAGCAGCGAGAGGGACTATGGCTACACCTTC
TRBV4-1,TRBJ2-3,TRBD2,once,CASSQDMREGPDTQYF,TGCGCCAGCAGCCAAGATATGCGGGAGGGACCAGATACGCAGTATTTT
TRBV28,TRBJ2-7,NA,NA,CASSSPGGLYEQYF,TGTGCCAGCAGTTCCCCGGGGGGCCTCTACGAGCAGTACTTC
TRBV5-6,TRBJ1-5,TRBD1,NA,CASSHWTGHHQPQHF,TGTGCCAGCAGCCACTGGACAGGGCACCATCAGCCCCAGCATTTT
TRBV4-2,TRBJ2-1,NA,NA,CASSPRRLHEQFF,TGTGCCAGCAGTCCAAGAAGACTCCATGAGCAGTTCTTC
TRBV28,TRBJ1-1,NA,NA,CASNWGVLNTEAFF,TGTGCCAGCAACTGGGGGGTTTTAAACACTGAAGCTTTCTTT
TRBV4-3,TRBJ1-6,TRBD1,NA,CASSQDGTGAQKFHF,TGCGCCAGCAGCCAAGATGGGACAGGGGCACAAAAATTCCACTTT
TRBV5-1,TRBJ1-2,TRBD1,NA,CASSLRTGGYYGYTF,TGCGCCAGCAGCTTGAGGACAGGGGGCTACTATGGCTACACCTTC
TRBV6-5,TRBJ2-7,NA,NA,CASSSPNYYEQYF,TGTGCCAGCAGTTCCCCCAATTACTACGAGCAGTACTTC
TRBV14,TRBJ2-4,NA,once,CASSRGGFLAGPKNIQYF,TGTGCCAGCAGCCGCGGGGGCTTCCTCGCGGGGCCCAAAAACATTCAGTACTTC
TRBV4-3,TRBJ2-1,NA,once,CASSTRQHNEQFF,TGCGCCAGCAGCACCCGACAACACAATGAGCAGTTCTTC
TRBV9,TRBJ2-7,TRBD2,NA,CASSVDRLAGGPYEQYF,TGTGCCAGCAGCGTAGATAGGCTAGCGGGAGGCCCCTACGAGCAGTACTTC
TRBV6-5,TRBJ2-2,TRBD1,once,CASRGQGDTGELFF,TGTGCCAGCAGGGGACAGGGGGACACCGGGGAGCTGTTTTTT
TRBV28,TRBJ2-1,TRBD2,NA,CASSASGGSDEQFF,TGTGCCAGCAGTGCTAGCGGGGGGAGCGATGAGCAGTTCTTC
TRBV4-2,TRBJ2-6,TRBD2,NA,CASSQVAGSGANVLTF,TGTGCCAGCAGCCAAGTAGCGGGCTCTGGGGCCAACGTCCTGACTTTC
TRBV10-2,TRBJ2-1,TRBD2,NA,CASWIAGYEQFF,TGCGCCAGCTGGATAGCGGGGTATGAGCAGTTCTTC
TRBV18,TRBJ1-6,TRBD1,NA,CASSPIQGSNSPLHF,TGTGCCAGCTCACCGATACAGGGGTCGAATTCACCCCTCCACTTT
TRBV7-9,TRBJ1-4,NA,NA,CASSQEAGRHEKLFF,TGCGCCAGCAGCCAAGAAGCAGGGAGGCATGAAAAACTGTTTTTT
TRBV7-9,TRBJ1-5,NA,NA,CASSLTDEWGGPNQPQHF,TGTGCCAGCAGCTTAACCGATGAGTGGGGGGGGCCCAATCAGCCCCAGCATTTT
TRBV13,TRBJ1-1,TRBD1,NA,CASSRRGQGANTEAFF,TGTGCCAGCAGCCGGAGAGGACAGGGGGCGAACACTGAAGCTTTCTTT
TRBV7-3,TRBJ2-5,TRBD2,NA,CASSAGTRETQYF,TGTGCCAGCAGCGCCGGGACTAGGGAGACCCAGTACTTC
TRBV10-3,TRBJ1-6,NA,NA,CAISDEVNPNSPLHF,TGTGCCATCAGTGATGAGGTTAACCCGAATTCACCCCTCCACTTT
TRBV5-1,TRBJ2-7,TRBD2,NA,CASSLSGTSGGPPYEQYF,TGCGCCAGCAGCTTATCCGGGACTAGCGGGGGACCCCCCTACGAGCAGTACTTC
TRBV10-3,TRBJ2-7,TRBD1,NA,CAISGQGGTYEQYF,TGTGCCATCAGCGGACAGGGGGGAACCTACGAGCAGTACTTC
TRBV4-2,TRBJ2-1,TRBD2,NA,CASSQEGTSGSYNEQFF,TGTGCCAGCAGCCAAGAGGGAACTAGCGGCTCCTACAATGAGCAGTTCTTC
TRBV5-6,TRBJ1-5,NA,NA,CASSLKGSPHQPQHF,TGTGCCAGCAGCTTGAAGGGGTCCCCCCATCAGCCCCAGCATTTT
TRBV7-6,TRBJ1-5,TRBD1,NA,CASSSGTGEAQPQHF,TGTGCCAGCAGCTCTGGGACAGGGGAGGCCCAGCCCCAGCATTTT
TRBV9,TRBJ2-3,TRBD1,NA,CASSSRWDRGGDTQYF,TGTGCCAGCAGCTCAAGATGGGACAGGGGGGGAGATACGCAGTATTTT
TRBV15,TRBJ2-7,NA,NA,CATSRVGTGVHEQYF,TGTGCCACCAGCAGAGTGGGAACAGGTGTCCACGAGCAGTACTTC
TRBV7-9,TRBJ2-7,TRBD2,NA,CASSPPGGLTYEQYF,TGTGCCAGCAGCCCGCCGGGAGGGCTTACCTACGAGCAGTACTTC
TRBV18,TRBJ2-2,NA,NA,CASSPDRNTGELFF,TGTGCCAGCTCTCCCGACAGGAACACCGGGGAGCTGTTTTTT
TRBV18,TRBJ2-4,TRBD2,once,CASSPPGTSGGIAKNIQYF,TGTGCCAGCTCACCACCGGGGACTAGCGGGGGAATAGCCAAAAACATTCAGTACTTC
TRBV6-4,TRBJ2-1,TRBD2,few,CASSKREGYNEQFF,TGTGCCAGCTCAAAGCGGGAGGGGTACAATGAGCAGTTCTTC
TRBV30,TRBJ1-6,NA,few,CAWSVGANSPLHF,TGTGCCTGGAGTGTAGGGGCGAATTCACCCCTCCACTTT
TRBV19,TRBJ1-5,NA,NA,CASSIAGGNQPQHF,TGTGCCAGTAGTATAGCAGGGGGCAATCAGCCCCAGCATTTT
TRBV7-9,TRBJ2-3,TRBD2,NA,CASSLGLAGGWDTQYF,TGTGCCAGCAGCTTGGGACTAGCGGGAGGGTGGGATACGCAGTATTTT
TRBV11-2,TRBJ2-5,NA,NA,CASSREETQYF,TGTGCCAGCAGCCGGGAAGAGACCCAGTACTTC
TRBV30,TRBJ1-6,TRBD1,NA,CAWGQGARSPLHF,TGTGCCTGGGGACAGGGGGCAAGATCACCCCTCCACTTT
TRBV19,TRBJ2-5,TRBD2,few,CASSRAPGLAGVETQYF,TGTGCCAGTAGTAGAGCCCCGGGACTAGCGGGGGTGGAGACCCAGTACTTC
TRBV7-3,TRBJ2-2,TRBD2,NA,CASSLTSGSTGELFF,TGTGCCAGCAGCTTAACCAGCGGGAGCACCGGGGAGCTGTTTTTT
TRBV2,TRBJ1-2,TRBD1,NA,CASSDSGTGGGYTF,TGTGCCAGCAGTGACTCTGGGACAGGGGGCGGCTACACCTTC
TRBV7-9,TRBJ1-6,NA,NA,CASSSQTVSSPLHF,TGTGCCAGCAGCTCACAGACAGTATCCTCACCCCTCCACTTT
TRBV11-2,TRBJ2-3,TRBD2,NA,CASRNRLAGGFADTQYF,TGTGCCAGCAGAAATCGACTAGCGGGGGGGTTCGCAGATACGCAGTATTTT
TRBV11-3,TRBJ2-7,TRBD2,NA,CASRRLAGVKEQYF,TGTGCCAGCAGAAGACTAGCGGGAGTGAAAGAGCAGTACTTC
TRBV28,TRBJ2-7,NA,once,CAKPGAPQGYEQYF,TGTGCCAAACCAGGGGCACCACAGGGCTACGAGCAGTACTTC
TRBV14,TRBJ2-4,NA,NA,CASSLAKHGNIQYF,TGTGCCAGCAGCTTGGCCAAACATGGAAACATTCAGTACTTC
TRBV30,TRBJ1-1,NA,NA,CAWSVGDRTEAFF,TGTGCCTGGAGTGTAGGGGATAGGACTGAAGCTTTCTTT
TRBV4-3,TRBJ2-1,TRBD2,few,CASSPIAGGPLDEQFF,TGCGCCAGCAGCCCAATAGCGGGAGGGCCTTTGGATGAGCAGTTCTTC
TRBV6-6,TRBJ1-6,NA,once,CAVAIQGWDSPLHF,TGTGCCGTGGCAATACAGGGTTGGGATTCACCCCTCCACTTT
TRBV6-1,TRBJ1-2,NA,NA,CASSELGAGGYTF,TGTGCCAGCAGTGAATTAGGGGCGGGAGGCTACACCTTC
TRBV30,TRBJ1-3,NA,NA,CAWSVLPSSGNTIYF,TGTGCCTGGAGTGTGCTACCTAGCTCTGGAAACACCATATATTTT